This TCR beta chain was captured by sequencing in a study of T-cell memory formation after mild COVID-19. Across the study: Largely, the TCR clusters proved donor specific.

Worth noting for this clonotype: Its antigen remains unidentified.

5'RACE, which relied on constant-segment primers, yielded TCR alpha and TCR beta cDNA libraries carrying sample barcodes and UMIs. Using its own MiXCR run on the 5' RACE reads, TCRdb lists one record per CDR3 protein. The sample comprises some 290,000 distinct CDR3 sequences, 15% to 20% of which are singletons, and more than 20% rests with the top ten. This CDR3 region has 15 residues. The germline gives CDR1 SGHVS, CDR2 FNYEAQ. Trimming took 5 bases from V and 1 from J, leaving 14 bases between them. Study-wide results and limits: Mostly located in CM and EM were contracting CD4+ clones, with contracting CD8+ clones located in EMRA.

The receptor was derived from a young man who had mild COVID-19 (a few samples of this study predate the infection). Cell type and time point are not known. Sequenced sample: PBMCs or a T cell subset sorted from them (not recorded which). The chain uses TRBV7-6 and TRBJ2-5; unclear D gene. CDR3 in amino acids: CASSNLPGSQETQYF. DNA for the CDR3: TGTGCCAGCAGCAACCTACCGGGCAGCCAAGAGACCCAGTACTTC.